The clone carrying this T cell receptor beta chain appeared many times. The sample belongs to a study of early T cells in non-severe SARS-CoV-2 infection. TCRdb re-analysed the 5' RACE reads in MiXCR, keeping a single row per CDR3 protein. Among 45,000 to 70,000 distinct CDR3 sequences listed, roughly 11% were seen once. What was sequenced was whole blood. The source of this sequence is an adult who was a healthcare worker with PCR-confirmed SARS-CoV-2 infection or an uninfected control (not recorded which).

CDR3 sequence reads: CASSKEGSVYSNQPQHF. CDR3 sequence (DNA): TGTGCCAGCAGCAAAGAGGGTTCGGTTTATAGCAATCAGCCCCAGCATTTT. V is TRBV21-1 and J is TRBJ1-5. TRBV21-1 is tagged as a pseudogene. This CDR3 comprises 17 residues.